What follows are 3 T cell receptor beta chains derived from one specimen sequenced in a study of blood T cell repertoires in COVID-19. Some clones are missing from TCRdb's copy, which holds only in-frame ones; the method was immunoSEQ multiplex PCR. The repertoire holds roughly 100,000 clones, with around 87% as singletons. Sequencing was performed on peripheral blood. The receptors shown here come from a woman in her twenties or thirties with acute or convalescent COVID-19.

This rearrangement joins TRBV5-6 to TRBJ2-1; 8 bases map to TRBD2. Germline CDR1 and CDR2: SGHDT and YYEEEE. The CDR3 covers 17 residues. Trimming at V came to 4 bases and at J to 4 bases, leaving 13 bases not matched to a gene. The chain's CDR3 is CASSRGTGQRGYNEQFF. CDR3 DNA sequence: TGTGCCAGCAGCCGAGGGACGGGGCAGCGGGGGTACAATGAGCAGTTCTTC. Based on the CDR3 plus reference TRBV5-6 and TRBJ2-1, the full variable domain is DAGVTQSPTHLIKTRGQQVTLRCSPKSGHDTVSWYQQALGQGPQFIFQYYEEEERQRGNFPDRFSGHQFPNYSSELNVNALLLGDSALYLCASSRGTGQRGYNEQFFGPGTRLTVL.

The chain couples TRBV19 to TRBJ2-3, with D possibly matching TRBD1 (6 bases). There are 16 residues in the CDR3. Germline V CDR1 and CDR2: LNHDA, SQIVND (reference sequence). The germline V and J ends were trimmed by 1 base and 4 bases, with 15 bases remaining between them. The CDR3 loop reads CASSIAAGAPPDTQYF. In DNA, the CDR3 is TGTGCCAGTAGTATAGCTGCAGGGGCGCCCCCAGATACGCAGTATTTT.

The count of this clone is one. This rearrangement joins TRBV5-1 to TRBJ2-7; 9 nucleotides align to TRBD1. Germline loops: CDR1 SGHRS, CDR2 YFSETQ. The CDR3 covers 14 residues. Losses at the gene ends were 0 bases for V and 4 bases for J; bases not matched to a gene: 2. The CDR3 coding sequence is TGCGCCAGCAGCTTGGACAGGGGGCCGTACGAGCAGTACTTC. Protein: CASSLDRGPYEQYF.